This T cell receptor beta chain is from a study of CD8 T cells in Susac syndrome. FACS was used to enrich TEMRA cells, whereas the CD8+ and CD4+ T cells were obtained by negative isolation. It was with random hexamers that roughly 0.45 to 1 ug RNA was reverse transcribed. Multiplex immunoSEQ PCR targeted 54 Vbeta and 13 Jbeta TCR beta segments. TCRdb processed the immunoSEQ multiplex PCR reads anew with MiXCR; each CDR3 protein has one entry. The sample carries more than 150,000 distinct CDR3 sequences, 90% to 95% recorded once. The germline CDR1 and CDR2 sequences are MRHNA and SNTAGT. The ends lost 3 bases at V and 1 base at J; junction bases unmatched: 2. The CDR3 is made up of 15 amino acids.

The rearrangement links TRBV6-4 to TRBJ2-1; TRBD2 matches at 8 bases. This TCR was sampled from a human donor in good health. Sequencing was performed on CD4+ T cells from PBMCs. The CDR3 here is CASSEIAGSYNEQFF. The DNA of the CDR3 is TGTGCCAGCAGTGAAATAGCGGGGTCCTACAATGAGCAGTTCTTC.